A selection of T cell receptor beta chains follows, all from one sample in a study of blood T cells in healthy people across ages. TCRdb ran MiXCR on the 5' RACE reads and lists one entry per CDR3 protein. Of more than 550,000 distinct CDR3 sequences in the sample, approximately 22% were seen once. Input material: blood. All receptors come from a man between 65 and 80 years old in good health. Both conserved end residues are trimmed from each CDR3.

J,V,CDR3
TRBJ1-5,TRBV12-3/TRBV12-4,ASSLKRAGYPQH
TRBJ1-3,TRBV4-1,ASTADRTFGNTIY
TRBJ2-5,TRBV20-1,SASEIQETQY
TRBJ1-6,TRBV19,ASSTSHGGGYNSPLH
TRBJ2-3,TRBV5-1,ASSFRGGQTSTDTQY
TRBJ2-1,TRBV29-1,SVRGWRGEQF
TRBJ2-1,TRBV6-4,ASSDLLGGWGNEQF
TRBJ2-5,TRBV20-1,SARPAAGGPETQY
TRBJ1-2,TRBV6-2/TRBV6-3,ASSYSSQRAGGYT
TRBJ2-1,TRBV12-3/TRBV12-4,ASSLETGGNEQF
TRBJ1-2,TRBV20-1,SARDSPPAYT
TRBJ1-4,TRBV28,ASSSGHFKEKLF
TRBJ2-1,TRBV10-2,ASRGSGSNEQF
TRBJ2-3,TRBV25-1,ASSESTGGNTDTQY
TRBJ2-3,TRBV7-9,ASSTNSRGPDTQY
TRBJ2-7,TRBV6-1,ASSEVQGTAEQY
TRBJ2-7,TRBV29-1,SVSEGIGYEQY
TRBJ1-6,TRBV20-1,SAKTEHNSPLH
TRBJ2-7,TRBV9,ASSVDYGSYEQY
TRBJ1-5,TRBV20-1,SALTSTGPGRPQH
TRBJ2-1,TRBV19,ASSIAGGSTYNEQF
TRBJ1-4,TRBV5-1,ASSYGTGDEKLF
TRBJ1-1,TRBV5-1,ASSFGLGGTEAF
TRBJ2-1,TRBV5-5,ASSPPRTSGTYNEQF
TRBJ1-1,TRBV25-1,ASVPSSSGDTEAF
TRBJ2-7,TRBV28,ASSFSGRTGNEQY
TRBJ1-5,TRBV20-1,SATTGVAQPQH
TRBJ2-1,TRBV10-3,AISDPLLRGHNEQF
TRBJ2-5,TRBV20-1,SSGAQQETQY
TRBJ1-1,TRBV19,ASKEGSEAF
TRBJ1-5,TRBV7-2,ASSFNHQGPGNQPQH
NA,TRBV18,ASSPVGRVETQY
TRBJ2-7,TRBV2,ASSEVYSTYEQY
TRBJ2-1,TRBV18,ASSDVLIGNEQF
TRBJ2-7,TRBV7-2,ASSLESASGVYEQY
TRBJ2-3,TRBV9,ASSRLAAFTDTQY
TRBJ2-7,TRBV21-1,ASSTQQEGTEVLYEQY
TRBJ1-2,TRBV7-2,ASTRGGGANYGYT
TRBJ1-5,TRBV7-2,ASSSSGRTAQH
TRBJ2-3,TRBV20-1,SAPLARFTDTQY
TRBJ1-1,TRBV12-3/TRBV12-4,ASNPGAFEAF
TRBJ2-3,TRBV10-3,ASGLAGGPADTQY